These T cell receptor beta chains were read from a single sample in a study of blood T cell repertoires in COVID-19. Produced via immunoSEQ multiplex PCR; TCRdb's table is partial and in-frame only. The table records about 280,000 clones, 85% to 90% of them present only once. Source material: peripheral blood. The receptor source for this set is a woman aged 25 to 39 with COVID-19, enrolled during active disease. CDR3s include the opening cysteine and the closing phenylalanine or tryptophan. D genes are given only for firm matches. Expanded clones get a size class; other rows say once, few or many, or leave the size out.

TRBD2 | - | TRBJ2-7 | TRBV5-6 | TGTGCCAGCAGCCTCGGACCCCGGGGGGACTACGAGCAGTACTTC | CASSLGPRGDYEQYF
TRBD2 | - | TRBJ2-5 | TRBV5-4 | TGTGCCAGCAGCTTAGGTAGCGGGGGGGAAGAGACCCAGTACTTC | CASSLGSGGEETQYF
- | - | TRBJ2-5 | TRBV6-5 | TGTGCCAGCAGTTACTCCAGTGCGGCGCAAGAGACCCAGTACTTC | CASSYSSAAQETQYF
TRBD1 | - | TRBJ1-4 | TRBV6-1 | TGTGCCAGCAGTGAACGACAGGGGATGGGATCAACTAATGAAAAACTGTTTTTT | CASSERQGMGSTNEKLFF
- | - | TRBJ2-4 | TRBV14 | TGTGCCAGCAGCTTACAGTACAGCTCCGGCATTCAGTACTTC | CASSLQYSSGIQYF
TRBD1 | - | TRBJ1-2 | TRBV7-9 | TGTGCCAGCAGCCACACATTACTCCAGGGGGGCGAGGGCTACACCTTC | CASSHTLLQGGEGYTF
- | once | TRBJ1-1 | TRBV3-1/TRBV3-2 | TGTGCCAGCAGCCAAGGCGGGGGCACTGAAGCTTTCTTT | CASSQGGGTEAFF
TRBD1 | - | TRBJ1-1 | TRBV29-1 | TGCAGCGTCGGACAGGGGGTGACTGAAGCTTTCTTT | CSVGQGVTEAFF
- | - | TRBJ2-2 | TRBV28 | TGTGCCAGCAGTTCCGGCCTCGAAATTACTATGACCGGGGAGCTGTTTTTT | CASSSGLEITMTGELFF
- | - | TRBJ2-7 | TRBV3-1/TRBV3-2 | TGTGCCAGCAGGGCCGGACAACAGGGTTACGAGCAGTACTTC | CASRAGQQGYEQYF
- | - | TRBJ2-1 | TRBV6-5 | TGTGCCAGCCAGGGCCTCAACTGGGATGAGCAGTTCTTC | CASQGLNWDEQFF
TRBD2 | - | TRBJ2-5 | TRBV28 | TGTGCCAGCACCTTGGGGGCGGGGGGGCCAGAGACCCAGTACTTC | CASTLGAGGPETQYF
TRBD2 | - | TRBJ2-3 | TRBV19 | TGTGCCAGTAGTATACAGCCTTTCGGGGGGTTTAGAACAGATACGCAGTATTTT | CASSIQPFGGFRTDTQYF
- | - | TRBJ2-2 | TRBV6-1 | TGTGCCAGCAGTGATATCGGGGAGCTGTTTTTT | CASSDIGELFF
- | - | TRBJ2-7 | TRBV5-6 | TGTGCCAGCAGTCCAGGTTCGGTGGGGGCCGAGCAGTACTTC | CASSPGSVGAEQYF
- | - | TRBJ2-2 | TRBV5-1 | TGCGCCAGCAGGTTCGGCACCGGGGAGCTGTTTTTT | CASRFGTGELFF
TRBD1 | once | TRBJ1-1 | TRBV27 | TGTGCCAGCAGTTTAGGGGACAGGGGGATAACTGAAGCTTTCTTT | CASSLGDRGITEAFF
TRBD1 | - | TRBJ1-2 | TRBV9 | TGTGCCAGCAGCGCATCGACAGGGATTTCGTATGGCTACACCTTC | CASSASTGISYGYTF
TRBD1 | once | TRBJ1-5 | TRBV28 | TGTGCCAGCAGTCCATCCGGGACAGGGGGTCAGCCCCAGCATTTT | CASSPSGTGGQPQHF
- | - | TRBJ1-1 | TRBV27 | TGTGCCAGCAGTCCCTCTGCAGGGGTTAACACTGAAGCTTTCTTT | CASSPSAGVNTEAFF
TRBD2 | - | TRBJ2-7 | TRBV3-1/TRBV3-2 | TGTGCCAGCAGTCGTCTAGCGGGGGACGTTGAGCAGTACTTC | CASSRLAGDVEQYF
TRBD1 | - | TRBJ1-1 | TRBV10-2 | TGCGCCAGCAGTGTGCCGAAATACCGGGACAGGGTTGTTACTGAAGCTTTCTTT | CASSVPKYRDRVVTEAFF
- | - | TRBJ1-1 | TRBV11-3 | TGTGCCAGCAGCTTAGTCCCTTACACTGAAGCTTTCTTT | CASSLVPYTEAFF
TRBD1 | - | TRBJ1-1 | TRBV14 | TGTGCCAGCAGCCTATTTCGGGACAGGGGCGTCATCGGCGGGGACACTGAAGCTTTCTTT | CASSLFRDRGVIGGDTEAFF
TRBD1 | - | TRBJ1-5 | TRBV4-2 | TGTGCCAGCAGAATAGACAGGGACCCGTCAGGCAATCAGCCCCAGCATTTT | CASRIDRDPSGNQPQHF
- | - | TRBJ1-2 | TRBV4-1 | TGCGCCAGCAGCTCCTCCAACACCCCACATGGCTACACCTTC | CASSSSNTPHGYTF
TRBD1 | - | TRBJ1-5 | TRBV6-5 | TGTGCCAGCAGTTACTCAGGGACAGGGCATCAGCCCCAGCATTTT | CASSYSGTGHQPQHF
- | - | TRBJ2-2 | TRBV7-8 | TGTGCCAGCAGCTTATTTCCGGGAACCGGGGAGCTGTTTTTT | CASSLFPGTGELFF
- | - | TRBJ2-7 | TRBV11-2 | TGTGCCAGCAGCTTAGGCAGGAATTTCGAGCAGTACTTC | CASSLGRNFEQYF
TRBD2 | - | TRBJ2-7 | TRBV10-1 | TGCGCCAGCAGTTCGGGGGGTAACGGTCTCTACGAGCAGTACTTC | CASSSGGNGLYEQYF
- | - | TRBJ1-2 | TRBV5-1 | TGCGCCAGCAGCGTTGGCCTTCCGGGATTCTATGGCTACACCTTC | CASSVGLPGFYGYTF